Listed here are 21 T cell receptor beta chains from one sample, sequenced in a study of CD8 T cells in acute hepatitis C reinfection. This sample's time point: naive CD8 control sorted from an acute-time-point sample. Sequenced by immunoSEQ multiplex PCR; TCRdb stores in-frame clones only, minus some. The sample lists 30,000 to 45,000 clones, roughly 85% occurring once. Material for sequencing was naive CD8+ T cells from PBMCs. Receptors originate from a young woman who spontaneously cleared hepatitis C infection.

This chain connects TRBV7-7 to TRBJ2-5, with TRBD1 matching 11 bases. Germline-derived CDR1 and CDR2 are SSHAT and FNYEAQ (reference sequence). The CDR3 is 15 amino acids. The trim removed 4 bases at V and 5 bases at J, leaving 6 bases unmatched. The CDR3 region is CASSSGQGAWETQYF. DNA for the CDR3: TGTGCCAGCAGCTCCGGACAGGGGGCTTGGGAGACCCAGTACTTC.

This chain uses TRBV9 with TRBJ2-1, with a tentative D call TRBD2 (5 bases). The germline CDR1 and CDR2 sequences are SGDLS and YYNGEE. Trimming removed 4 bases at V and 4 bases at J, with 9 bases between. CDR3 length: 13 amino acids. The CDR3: CASSSGFYNEQFF. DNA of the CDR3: TGTGCCAGCAGCTCGGGGTTTTACAATGAGCAGTTCTTC.

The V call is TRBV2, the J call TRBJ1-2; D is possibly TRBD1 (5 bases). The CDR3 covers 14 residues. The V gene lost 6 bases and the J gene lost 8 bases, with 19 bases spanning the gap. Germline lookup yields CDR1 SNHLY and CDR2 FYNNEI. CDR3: CASSRRDPASGYTF. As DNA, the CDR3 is TGTGCCAGCAGCCGTAGGGACCCTGCGTCCGGCTACACCTTC.

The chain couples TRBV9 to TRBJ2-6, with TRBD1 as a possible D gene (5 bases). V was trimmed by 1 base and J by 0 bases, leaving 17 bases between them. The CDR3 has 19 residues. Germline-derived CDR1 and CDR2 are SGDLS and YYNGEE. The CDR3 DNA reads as TGTGCCAGCAGCGTATTTCCCCAGGGTTCGAACTCTGGGGCCAACGTCCTGACTTTC. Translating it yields CASSVFPQGSNSGANVLTF.

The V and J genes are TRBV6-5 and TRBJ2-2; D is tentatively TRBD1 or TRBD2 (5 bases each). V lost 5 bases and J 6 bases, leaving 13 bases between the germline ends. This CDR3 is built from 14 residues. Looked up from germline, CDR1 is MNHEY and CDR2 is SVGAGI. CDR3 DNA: TGTGCCAGCAGTCCCACCCGGGGCCCCGGGGAGCTGTTTTTT. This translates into CASSPTRGPGELFF.

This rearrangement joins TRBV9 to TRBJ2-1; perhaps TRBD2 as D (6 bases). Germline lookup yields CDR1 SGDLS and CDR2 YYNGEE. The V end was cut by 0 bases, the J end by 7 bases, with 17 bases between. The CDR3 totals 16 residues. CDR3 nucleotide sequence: TGTGCCAGCAGCGTAGCTTTGGAGGGAGCGGAGAATGAGCAGTTCTTC. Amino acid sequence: CASSVALEGAENEQFF. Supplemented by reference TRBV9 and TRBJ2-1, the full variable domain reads DSGVTQTPKHLITATGQRVTLRCSPRSGDLSVYWYQQSLDQGLQFLIQYYNGEERAKGNILERFSAQQFPDLHSELNLSSLELGDSALYFCASSVALEGAENEQFFGPGTRLTVL.

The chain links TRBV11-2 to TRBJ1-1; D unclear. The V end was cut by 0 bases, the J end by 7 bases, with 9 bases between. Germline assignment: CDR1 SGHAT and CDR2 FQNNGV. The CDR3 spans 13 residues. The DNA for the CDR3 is TGTGCCAGCAGCTTAGAGGCAGGAGTTGAAGCTTTCTTT. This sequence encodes CASSLEAGVEAFF. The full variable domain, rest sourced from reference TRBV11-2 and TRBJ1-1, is EAGVAQSPRYKIIEKRQSVAFWCNPISGHATLYWYQQILGQGPKLLIQFQNNGVVDDSQLPKDRFSAERLKGVDSTLKIQPAKLEDSAVYLCASSLEAGVEAFFGQGTRLTVV.

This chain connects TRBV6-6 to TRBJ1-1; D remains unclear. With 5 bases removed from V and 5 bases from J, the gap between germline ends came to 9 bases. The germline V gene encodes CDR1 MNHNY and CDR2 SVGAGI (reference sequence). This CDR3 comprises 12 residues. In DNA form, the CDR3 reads TGTGCCAGCAGTCGACGGGATACTGAAGCTTTCTTT. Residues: CASSRRDTEAFF.

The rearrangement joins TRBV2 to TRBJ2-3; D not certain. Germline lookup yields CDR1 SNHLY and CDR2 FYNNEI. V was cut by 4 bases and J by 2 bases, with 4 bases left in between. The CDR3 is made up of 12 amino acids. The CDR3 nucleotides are TGTGCCAGCAGTGCAGACACAGATACGCAGTATTTT. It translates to CASSADTDTQYF. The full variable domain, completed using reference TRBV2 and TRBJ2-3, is EPEVTQTPSHQVTQMGQEVILRCVPISNHLYFYWYRQILGQKVEFLVSFYNNEISEKSEIFDDQFSVERPDGSNFTLKIRSTKLEDSAMYFCASSADTDTQYFGPGTRLTVL.

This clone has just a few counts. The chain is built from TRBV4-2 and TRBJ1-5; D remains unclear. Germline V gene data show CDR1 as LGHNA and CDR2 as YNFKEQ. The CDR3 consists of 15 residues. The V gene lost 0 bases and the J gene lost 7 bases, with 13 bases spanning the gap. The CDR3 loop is CASSQDRASLQPQHF. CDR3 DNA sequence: TGTGCCAGCAGCCAAGATCGTGCCAGTCTGCAGCCCCAGCATTTT.

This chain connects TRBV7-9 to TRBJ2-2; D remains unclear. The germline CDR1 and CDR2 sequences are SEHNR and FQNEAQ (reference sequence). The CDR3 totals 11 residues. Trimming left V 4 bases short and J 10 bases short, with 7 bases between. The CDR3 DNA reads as TGTGCCAGCAGCTGGCGTGAGGAGCTGTTTTTT. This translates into CASSWREELFF.

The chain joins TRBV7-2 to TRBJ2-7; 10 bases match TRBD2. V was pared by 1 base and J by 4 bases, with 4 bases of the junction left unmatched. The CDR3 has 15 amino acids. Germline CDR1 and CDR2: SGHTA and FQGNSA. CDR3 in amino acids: CASSLVASGSYEQYF. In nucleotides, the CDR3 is TGTGCCAGCAGCTTAGTGGCTAGCGGGAGTTACGAGCAGTACTTC.

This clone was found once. This CDR3 reads CASSSLLEETQYF. In DNA form, the CDR3 reads TGTGCCAGCAGCTCTCTCTTGGAGGAGACCCAGTACTTC. J is TRBJ2-5 and V is TRBV7-3, with D unresolved. This CDR3 region has 13 residues. V shed 4 bases and J shed 5 bases, with 11 bases lying between them. Germline assignment: CDR1 SGHTA and CDR2 FQGTGA. Drawing the rest from reference TRBV7-3 and TRBJ2-5, the complete variable domain is GAGVSQTPSNKVTEKGKYVELRCDPISGHTALYWYRQSLGQGPEFLIYFQGTGAADDSGLPNDRFFAVRPEGSVSTLKIQRTERGDSAVYLCASSSLLEETQYFGPGTRLLVL.

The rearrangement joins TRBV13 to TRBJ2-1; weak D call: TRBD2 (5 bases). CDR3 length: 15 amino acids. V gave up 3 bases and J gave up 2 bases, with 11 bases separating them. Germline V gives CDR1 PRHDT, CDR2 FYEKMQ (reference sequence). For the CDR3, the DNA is TGTGCCAGCAGCTTGAGGGCTCGGGCCTACAATGAGCAGTTCTTC. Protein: CASSLRARAYNEQFF.

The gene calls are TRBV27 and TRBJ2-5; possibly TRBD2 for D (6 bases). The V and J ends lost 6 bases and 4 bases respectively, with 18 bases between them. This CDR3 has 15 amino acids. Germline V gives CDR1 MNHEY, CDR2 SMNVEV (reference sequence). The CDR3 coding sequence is TGTGCCAGCAGACCTACCGGCGGGATAGCAGAGACCCAGTACTTC. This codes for CASRPTGGIAETQYF.

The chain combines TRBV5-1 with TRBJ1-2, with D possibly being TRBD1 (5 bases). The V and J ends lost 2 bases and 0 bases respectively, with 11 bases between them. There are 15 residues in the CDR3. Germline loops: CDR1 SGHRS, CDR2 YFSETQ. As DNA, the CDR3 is TGCGCCAGCAGCTTCGGGGCCCCAGCTAACTATGGCTACACCTTC. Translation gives CASSFGAPANYGYTF. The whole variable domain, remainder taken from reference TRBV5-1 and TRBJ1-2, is KAGVTQTPRYLIKTRGQQVTLSCSPISGHRSVSWYQQTPGQGLQFLFEYFSETQRNKGNFPGRFSGRQFSNSRSEMNVSTLELGDSALYLCASSFGAPANYGYTFGSGTRLTVV.

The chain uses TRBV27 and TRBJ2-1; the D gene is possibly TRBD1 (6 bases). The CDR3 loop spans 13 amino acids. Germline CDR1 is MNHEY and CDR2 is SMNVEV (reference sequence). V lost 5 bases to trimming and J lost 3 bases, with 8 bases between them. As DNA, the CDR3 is TGTGCCAGCAGTCCACAGGGCTACAATGAGCAGTTCTTC. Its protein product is CASSPQGYNEQFF.

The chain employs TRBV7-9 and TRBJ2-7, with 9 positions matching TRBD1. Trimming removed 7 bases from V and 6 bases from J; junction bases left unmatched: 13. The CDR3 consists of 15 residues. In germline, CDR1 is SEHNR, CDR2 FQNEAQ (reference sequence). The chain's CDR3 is CASTPPGQGKAEQYF. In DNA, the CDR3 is TGTGCCAGCACCCCACCGGGACAGGGAAAGGCCGAGCAGTACTTC. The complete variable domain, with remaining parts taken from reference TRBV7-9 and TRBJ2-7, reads DTGVSQNPRHKITKRGQNVTFRCDPISEHNRLYWYRQTLGQGPEFLTYFQNEAQLEKSRLLSDRFSAERPKGSFSTLEIQRTEQGDSAMYLCASTPPGQGKAEQYFGPGTRLTVT.

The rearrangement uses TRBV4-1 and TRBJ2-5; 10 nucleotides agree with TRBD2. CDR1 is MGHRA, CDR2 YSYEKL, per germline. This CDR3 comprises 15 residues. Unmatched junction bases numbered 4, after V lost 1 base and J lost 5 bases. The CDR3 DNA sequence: TGCGCCAGCAGCCAAGCCCGACTAGCGGGTGAGACCCAGTACTTC. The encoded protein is CASSQARLAGETQYF.

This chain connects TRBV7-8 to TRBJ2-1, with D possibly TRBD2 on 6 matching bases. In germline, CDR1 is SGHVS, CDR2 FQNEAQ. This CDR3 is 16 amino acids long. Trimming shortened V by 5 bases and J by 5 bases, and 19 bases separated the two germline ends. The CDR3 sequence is CASSGEEGRKNNEQFF. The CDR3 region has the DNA TGTGCCAGCAGCGGAGAGGAGGGACGAAAAAACAATGAGCAGTTCTTC.

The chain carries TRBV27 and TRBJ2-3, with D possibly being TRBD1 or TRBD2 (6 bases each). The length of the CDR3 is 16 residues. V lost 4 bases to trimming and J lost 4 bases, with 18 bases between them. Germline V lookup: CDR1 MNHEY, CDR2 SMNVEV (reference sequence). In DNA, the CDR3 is TGTGCCAGCAGTTCACCGGTGCAGGGGAGGCCAGATACGCAGTATTTT. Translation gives CASSSPVQGRPDTQYF.